This T cell receptor beta chain was retrieved from a study of blood T cell repertoires in COVID-19. Study-wide background: Collection of acute and convalescent COVID-19 samples took place in the United States, Italy and Spain. Sources were T cells, B-cell-depleted T cells, or PBMCs; the material itself was cDNA or gDNA.

The table came from immunoSEQ multiplex PCR; TCRdb's copy has only in-frame clones and leaves some out. The table lists about 70,000 clones, more than 75% of them singletons. V lost 10 bases and J 4 bases, leaving 19 bases between the germline ends. The CDR3 consists of 14 residues. CDR1 and CDR2 (germline): MNHEY, SVGAGI. Sequencing was performed on peripheral blood. The TCR originated in a human donor in a cohort sampled during active COVID-19. V is TRBV6-5 and J is TRBJ1-1, with a tentative D call TRBD1 (6 bases). CDR3 in amino acids: CATYRGGPGTEAFF. For the CDR3, the DNA is TGTGCCACCTATCGCGGGGGGCCGGGCACTGAAGCTTTCTTT.